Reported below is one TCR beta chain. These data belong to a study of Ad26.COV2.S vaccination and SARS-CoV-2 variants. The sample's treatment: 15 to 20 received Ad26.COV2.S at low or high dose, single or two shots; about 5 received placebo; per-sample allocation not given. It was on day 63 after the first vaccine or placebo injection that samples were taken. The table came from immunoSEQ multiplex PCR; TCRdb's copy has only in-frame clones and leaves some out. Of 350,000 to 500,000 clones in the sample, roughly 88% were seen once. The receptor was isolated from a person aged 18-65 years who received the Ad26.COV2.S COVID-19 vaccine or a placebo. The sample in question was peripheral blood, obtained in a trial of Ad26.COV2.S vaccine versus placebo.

The CDR3 DNA is TGTGCCAGCAGTGACGCGACAGGGGGACGCTACGAGCAGTACTTC. This gives the protein CASSDATGGRYEQYF. This rearrangement joins TRBV25-1 to TRBJ2-7, with 9 nucleotides matching TRBD1. Germline CDR1 MGHDK, CDR2 SYGVNS. The CDR3 contains 15 residues. V gave up 3 bases and J gave up 3 bases; unmatched junction bases: 6.